Listed here are 9 T cell receptor beta chains from one sample, sequenced in a study of molecular identifiers for immune sequencing clone quantification (dated by TCRdb to 2016 to 2018). Libraries were made using PCR. Sequencing took place on a NextSeq 500. Using fastp trimming at Q25 and MiXCR clonotype assembly, TCRdb reanalyzed the public sequencing data and kept in-frame beta chains. Identical CDR3 proteins give one entry, which carries the most common genes and DNA. Present in this sample are about 510,000 distinct CDR3 sequences, roughly 26% of which were seen just once. Of the sample, under 0.8% falls within the top ten clones. Source material: naive CD8+ T cells from blood, with Jurkat cell RNA spiked in. The cell subset or site label, read with the paper, signifies: FACS-sorted CD8+CD4-CCR7+CD45RA+ naive T cells. Source of these receptors: a human donor in good health. Some libraries in this study had Jurkat cell RNA spiked in.

This clonotype came up many times. The chain carries TRBV2 and TRBJ2-7; D is perhaps TRBD1 (5 bases). V was trimmed by 6 bases and J by 3 bases, leaving 15 bases between them. Germline loops: CDR1 SNHLY, CDR2 FYNNEI. This CDR3 comprises 14 residues. The CDR3: CASRYSLGDYEQYF. The DNA of the CDR3 is TGTGCCAGCAGATACAGCCTAGGGGACTACGAGCAGTACTTC.

Many counts were recorded for this clonotype. The rearrangement links TRBV7-6 to TRBJ2-5, with a tentative D call TRBD1 (7 bases). Trimming left V 5 bases short and J 3 bases short, with 16 bases between. The length of the CDR3 is 15 residues. The germline V gene encodes CDR1 SGHVS and CDR2 FNYEAQ. In DNA, the CDR3 is TGTGCCAGCAGCCCAACCCGGGGGACAGAAGAGACCCAGTACTTC. Encoded protein: CASSPTRGTEETQYF.

This chain connects TRBV7-9 to TRBJ1-2; the D is unclear. The CDR3 has 17 amino acids. Trimming shortened V by 7 bases and J by 3 bases, and 24 bases separated the two germline ends. Looked up from germline, CDR1 is SEHNR and CDR2 is FQNEAQ (reference sequence). Written as DNA, the CDR3 is TGTGCCAGCATCCCCCCTCATTCGACGGGAAGGGACTATGGCTACACCTTC. It yields the protein CASIPPHSTGRDYGYTF.

The gene calls are TRBV5-4 and TRBJ2-7; D possibly corresponds to TRBD1 (6 bases). The CDR3 runs 15 residues. The germline V and J ends were trimmed by 0 bases and 5 bases, with 15 bases remaining between them. Germline V CDR1 and CDR2: SGHNT, YYREEE (reference sequence). The CDR3 region is CASSLAPGARDEQYF. The CDR3 DNA is TGTGCCAGCAGCTTGGCCCCAGGGGCGAGGGACGAGCAGTACTTC.

This rearrangement joins TRBV27 to TRBJ1-1, with D hard to call. The ends were cut back, 0 bases at V and 2 bases at J, with 7 bases in the middle. Germline assignment: CDR1 MNHEY and CDR2 SMNVEV (reference sequence). CDR3 length: 14 amino acids. CDR3 sequence reads: CASSLSLGNTEAFF. Here the CDR3 DNA reads TGTGCCAGCAGTTTATCGTTGGGAAACACTGAAGCTTTCTTT.

This clonotype has just a few counts. The chain carries TRBV4-1 and TRBJ2-2; D gene unclear. Trimming removed 1 base at V and 5 bases at J, with 14 bases between. The CDR3 spans 16 residues. Germline CDR1 is MGHRA and CDR2 is YSYEKL. The CDR3 DNA sequence: TGCGCCAGCAGCCAAGGCTGGCTAGGCGGAACCGGGGAGCTGTTTTTT. Protein sequence: CASSQGWLGGTGELFF.

V is TRBV7-9 and J is TRBJ1-6, with TRBD1 matching over 9 bases. V gave up 8 bases and J gave up 9 bases; unmatched junction bases: 8. CDR3 length: 14 residues. Germline V gene data show CDR1 as SEHNR and CDR2 as FQNEAQ (reference sequence). The CDR3 protein is CASQAGQGISPLHF. The CDR3 coding sequence is TGTGCCAGCCAGGCGGGACAGGGTATTTCACCCCTCCACTTT.

This clonotype occurred a few times. The chain combines TRBV20-1 with TRBJ2-7; 7 bases agree with TRBD1. Germline V gene sequence: CDR1 DFQATT, CDR2 SNEGSKA (reference sequence). The CDR3 consists of 12 residues. The J segment lost 4 bases and the V segment lost 3 bases, leaving 3 bases of the junction unmatched. The CDR3 DNA reads as TGCAGTGCTAGTCACAGGGGATACGAGCAGTACTTC. This translates into CSASHRGYEQYF.

For this clonotype: Relative to the germline gene, one junction end is altered; a read error may explain this. The chain recombines TRBV6-6 with TRBJ2-7; D is unclear. The CDR3 has 13 amino acids. The V gene's germline CDR1 is MNHNY and CDR2 SVGAGI (reference sequence). The CDR3 region has the DNA TGTGCCGGCAGCCCCGGCAGTTCCTACGAGCAGTACTTC. It is translated as CAGSPGSSYEQYF.